This is a list of T cell receptor beta chains from one sample in a study of T cell changes during pregnancy in multiple sclerosis. Assay used: immunoSEQ multiplex PCR; TCRdb lists only in-frame clones, some missing. Here the sample spans approximately 130,000 clones, roughly 92% being singletons. This specimen consisted of peripheral blood, obtained before pregnancy. Receptor source: a female donor with multiple sclerosis, enrolled in a pregnancy study. CDR3s include the opening cysteine and the closing phenylalanine or tryptophan. Fields, in order: V gene, J gene, clone size, D gene, CDR3 DNA, CDR3 protein. The D gene is left open where the match is weak. A clone size is listed for some rows: how often the clone was seen (once, few, many), or a class if it is expanded.

TRBV5-5	TRBJ2-6	-	-	TGTGCCAGCAGCTTCGGAGTCTCTGGGGCCAACGTCCTGACTTTC	CASSFGVSGANVLTF
TRBV28	TRBJ1-4	few	-	TGTGCCAGCAGTCCTGCCTGGAGGGAGGAAAAACTGTTTTTT	CASSPAWREEKLFF
TRBV13	TRBJ2-3	-	TRBD2	TGTGCCAGCAGCCCCCGAGGTCTAGCGGGGAGAGATACGCAGTATTTT	CASSPRGLAGRDTQYF
TRBV13	TRBJ1-4	-	-	TGTGCCAGCAGCCCCCAGGGGCCAACTAATGAAAAACTGTTTTTT	CASSPQGPTNEKLFF
TRBV9	TRBJ1-6	-	-	TGTGCCAGCAGCGCACAGAGCTCCTATAATTCACCCCTCCACTTT	CASSAQSSYNSPLHF
TRBV5-1	TRBJ1-2	-	-	TGCGCCAGCAGCTTGGATGGGAGCGGCTATGGCTACACCTTC	CASSLDGSGYGYTF
TRBV2	TRBJ2-7	-	TRBD2	TGTGCCAGCAGCGTAGGACTAGCGGGAGGCTACGAGCAGTACTTC	CASSVGLAGGYEQYF
TRBV4-1	TRBJ2-1	-	-	TGCGCCAGCAGCCAAGAACGGGGACTTGGCGGGATCTCCTACAATGAGCAGTTCTTC	CASSQERGLGGISYNEQFF
TRBV11-2	TRBJ1-1	-	-	TGTGCCAGCAGCTTACAGGGGCACACTGAAGCTTTCTTT	CASSLQGHTEAFF
TRBV5-1	TRBJ2-3	-	-	TGCGCCAGCAGCTTGGGTGGCAGGGGAACCACAGATACGCAGTATTTT	CASSLGGRGTTDTQYF
TRBV30	TRBJ1-1	once	-	TGTGCCTGGAGTCCCCGGAGGGGTAGGACTGAAGCTTTCTTT	CAWSPRRGRTEAFF
TRBV6-5	TRBJ2-1	-	-	TGTGCCAGCAGTTATGGGGCGGGAATGAATGAGCAGTTCTTC	CASSYGAGMNEQFF
TRBV2	TRBJ1-5	-	-	TGTGCCAGCAGTCACGACACCCTCAATCAGCCCCAGCATTTT	CASSHDTLNQPQHF
TRBV7-9	TRBJ2-1	-	TRBD2	TGTGCCAGCAGCTTACAAGCGGGAGGGCCAAGTGAGCAGTTCTTC	CASSLQAGGPSEQFF
TRBV7-2	TRBJ2-5	-	-	TGTGCCAGCAGCTTAACAGGGCTCCGAGGGCAGTACTTC	CASSLTGLRGQYF
TRBV19	TRBJ2-2	-	-	TGTGCCAGTAGTATGAGGCAGGGAAGGGCCGGGGAGCTGTTTTTT	CASSMRQGRAGELFF
TRBV7-9	TRBJ1-5	-	-	TGTGCCAGCAGCCCCCGGGATTACAATCAGCCCCAGCATTTT	CASSPRDYNQPQHF
TRBV19	TRBJ2-3	-	TRBD2	TGTGCCAGTTCGACCGGGACTAGCGTTTCAGCAGATACGCAGTATTTT	CASSTGTSVSADTQYF
TRBV6-1	TRBJ2-6	-	TRBD1	TGTGCCAGCAGTGAAGGACTACCGGGACAGGGTTCGGGGGCCAACGTCCTGACTTTC	CASSEGLPGQGSGANVLTF
TRBV7-3	TRBJ2-1	-	TRBD2	TGTGCCAGCAGCTTAATGCCGAGCGGGAGCGGGGGGGGTGAGCAGTTCTTC	CASSLMPSGSGGGEQFF
TRBV27	TRBJ1-6	-	TRBD1	TGTGCCAGCAGTTCCGGGACAGGGGGGAATTCACCCCTCCACTTT	CASSSGTGGNSPLHF
TRBV5-1	TRBJ2-5	-	TRBD1	TGCGCCAGCAGCTTCGGGGACAGGGGTGGAGAGACCCAGTACTTC	CASSFGDRGGETQYF
TRBV29-1	TRBJ1-1	-	-	TGCAGCGTTTCTTCTCAGGGGAACACTGAAGCTTTCTTT	CSVSSQGNTEAFF
TRBV10-3	TRBJ1-5	-	-	TGTGCCATCAGTGGACGGGGGTTTAGCAATCAGCCCCAGCATTTT	CAISGRGFSNQPQHF
TRBV19	TRBJ2-2	-	-	TGTGCCAGTAGTATGACTGGCTCCGGGAGGGAGCTGTTTTTT	CASSMTGSGRELFF
TRBV5-1	TRBJ1-2	-	-	TGCGCCAGCAGCTTGGACGGTTTAACCTATGGCTACACCTTC	CASSLDGLTYGYTF
TRBV5-4	TRBJ1-2	-	TRBD1	TGTGCCAGCAGCTTGAAAGGACAGGGATATGGCTACACCTTC	CASSLKGQGYGYTF
TRBV30	TRBJ1-5	-	-	TGTGCCTGGAGTGGGGGAATGGAGGTCTCGCCCCAGCATTTT	CAWSGGMEVSPQHF
TRBV30	TRBJ2-7	-	-	TGTGCCTCCAACCTCGGTTCCTACGAGCAGTACTTC	CASNLGSYEQYF